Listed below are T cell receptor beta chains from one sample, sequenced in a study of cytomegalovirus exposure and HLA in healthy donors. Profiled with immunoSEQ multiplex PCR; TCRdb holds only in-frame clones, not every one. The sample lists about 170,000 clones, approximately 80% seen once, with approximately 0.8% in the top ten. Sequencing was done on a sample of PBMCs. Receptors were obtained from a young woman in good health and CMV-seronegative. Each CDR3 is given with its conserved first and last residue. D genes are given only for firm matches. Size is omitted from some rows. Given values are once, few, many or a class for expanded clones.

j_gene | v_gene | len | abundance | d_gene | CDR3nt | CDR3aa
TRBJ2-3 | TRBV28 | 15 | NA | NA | TGTGCCAGCAGTTTCATTCAGGGTCGGACAGATACGCAGTATTTT | CASSFIQGRTDTQYF
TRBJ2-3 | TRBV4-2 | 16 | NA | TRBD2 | TGTGCCAGCAGCCGGGGACTAGCGGGGTTCACAGATACGCAGTATTTT | CASSRGLAGFTDTQYF
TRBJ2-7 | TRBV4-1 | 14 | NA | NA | TGCGCCAGCAGCCAAGTTACAGGGTACGACGAGCAGTACTTC | CASSQVTGYDEQYF
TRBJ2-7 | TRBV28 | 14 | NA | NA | TGTGCCAGCAGCCTGGGACTTTCTAAATACGAGCAGTACTTC | CASSLGLSKYEQYF
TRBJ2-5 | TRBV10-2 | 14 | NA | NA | TGCGCCAGCAGTCTCTGGGGGGACCAAGAGACCCAGTACTTC | CASSLWGDQETQYF
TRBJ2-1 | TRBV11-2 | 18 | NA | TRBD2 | TGTGCCAGCAGCTTAGCGAGAGGGACTAGCGGGACCTACAATGAGCAGTTCTTC | CASSLARGTSGTYNEQFF
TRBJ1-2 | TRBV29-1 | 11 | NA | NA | TGCAGCGTTGTACGGGGGAGGAGCTACACCTTC | CSVVRGRSYTF
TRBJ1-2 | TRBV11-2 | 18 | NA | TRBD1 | TGTGCCAGCAGCTTAGGAGAGTGGTGGGCAGGGGGAAACTATGGCTACACCTTC | CASSLGEWWAGGNYGYTF
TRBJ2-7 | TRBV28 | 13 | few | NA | TGTGCCAGCAGTTCCGTCGTTTCCTACGAGCAGTACTTC | CASSSVVSYEQYF
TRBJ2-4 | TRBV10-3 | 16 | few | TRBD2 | TGTGCCATCAGTGAGTCGGGAGTAGCGGGCGAAAACATTCAGTACTTC | CAISESGVAGENIQYF
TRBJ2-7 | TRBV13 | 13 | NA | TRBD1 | TGTGCCAGCGGGACAGGGGGCTCCTACGAGCAGTACTTC | CASGTGGSYEQYF
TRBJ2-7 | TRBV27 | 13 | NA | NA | TGTGCCAGCAGTTTATCCGGCTCCTACGAGCAGTACTTC | CASSLSGSYEQYF
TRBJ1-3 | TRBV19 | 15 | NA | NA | TGTGCCAGTAGTACAGGGATGATGGCTGGAAACACCATATATTTT | CASSTGMMAGNTIYF
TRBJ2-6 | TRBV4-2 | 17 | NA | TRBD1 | TGTGCCAGCAGCCAACTTTCGACAGGGGACGGGGCCAACGTCCTGACTTTC | CASSQLSTGDGANVLTF
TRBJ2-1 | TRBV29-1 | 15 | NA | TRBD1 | TGCAGCGTTGTATCTGGGACAGTCTCCTACAATGAGCAGTTCTTC | CSVVSGTVSYNEQFF
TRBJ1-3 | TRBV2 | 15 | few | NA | TGTGCCAGCAGTGAGCGCGGGATCTCTGGAAACACCATATATTTT | CASSERGISGNTIYF
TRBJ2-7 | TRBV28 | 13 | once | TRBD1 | TGTGCCAGCCGGACAGGGGGTGTCTACGAGCAGTACTTC | CASRTGGVYEQYF
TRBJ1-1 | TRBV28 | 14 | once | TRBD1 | TGTGCCAGCAGTGCTGATGGGACAGGACGTGAGGCTTTCTTT | CASSADGTGREAFF
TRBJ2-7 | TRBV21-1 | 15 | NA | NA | TGTGCCAGGGGACTAGCGCCCAACGGATCCTACGAGCAGTACTTC | CARGLAPNGSYEQYF
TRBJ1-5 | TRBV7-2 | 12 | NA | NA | TGTGCCAGCAGCTCTGAGGGCAGGCCCCAGCATTTT | CASSSEGRPQHF
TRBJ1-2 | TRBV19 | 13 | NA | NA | TGTGCCAGTAGTATGGGGCAGTACTATGGCTACACCTTC | CASSMGQYYGYTF
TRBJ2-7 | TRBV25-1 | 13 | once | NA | TGTGCCAGCAGTGTCCAGAAATTTTACGAGCAGTACTTC | CASSVQKFYEQYF
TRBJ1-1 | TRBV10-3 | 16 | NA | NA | TGTGCCATCAGTCGCTCGGGGGGCGGTTGGAACACTGAAGCTTTCTTT | CAISRSGGGWNTEAFF
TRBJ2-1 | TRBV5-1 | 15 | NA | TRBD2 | TGCGCCAGCAGCTTGGTCGTAGCGGGAGACAATGAGCAGTTCTTC | CASSLVVAGDNEQFF
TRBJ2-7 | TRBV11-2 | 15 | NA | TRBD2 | TGTGCCAGCAGCTTAGGTAGCGGGAGTTCCTACGAGCAGTACTTC | CASSLGSGSSYEQYF
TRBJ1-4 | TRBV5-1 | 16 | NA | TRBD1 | TGCGCCAGCAGCGGACAGGGGTTACCCCTTAATGAAAAACTGTTTTTT | CASSGQGLPLNEKLFF
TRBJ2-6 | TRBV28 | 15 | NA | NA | TGTGCCAGCAGTCTCGGGATGTCTGGGGCCAACGTCCTGACTTTC | CASSLGMSGANVLTF
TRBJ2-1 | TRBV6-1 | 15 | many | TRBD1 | TGTGCCAGCACCGGGCAGGGGGCGTATGGGAATGAGCAGTTCTTC | CASTGQGAYGNEQFF
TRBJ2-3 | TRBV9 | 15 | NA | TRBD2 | TGTGCCAGCAGCGTAGAGGGAGCGGGAGGTTATACGCAGTATTTT | CASSVEGAGGYTQYF
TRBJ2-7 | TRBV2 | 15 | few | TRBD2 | TGTGCCAGCAGCGCGAGACTAGCGGGCAACTACGAGCAGTACTTC | CASSARLAGNYEQYF
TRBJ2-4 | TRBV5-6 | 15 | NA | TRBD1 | TGTGCCAGCAGCACCGAGGGGACAGGGGGAAACATTCAGTACTTC | CASSTEGTGGNIQYF
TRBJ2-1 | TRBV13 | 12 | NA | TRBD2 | TGTGCCAGCAGCTCACGGGGGGAACTGGGGTTCTTC | CASSSRGELGFF
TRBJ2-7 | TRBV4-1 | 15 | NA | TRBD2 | TGCGCCAGCAGCCAAGAGGGAGCGGGAGCGGCCGAGCAGTACTTC | CASSQEGAGAAEQYF
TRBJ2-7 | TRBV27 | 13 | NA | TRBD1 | TGTGCCAGCAGTGACAGGGTGGCCCTCGAGCAGTACTTC | CASSDRVALEQYF
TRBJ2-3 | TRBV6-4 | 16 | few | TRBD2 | TGTGCCAGCAGTGACTCGGGGACTAGCTCAGCAGATACGCAGTATTTT | CASSDSGTSSADTQYF
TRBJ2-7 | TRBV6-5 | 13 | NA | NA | TGTGCCAGCAGTTACAGGGGGTCCTACGAGCAGTACTTC | CASSYRGSYEQYF
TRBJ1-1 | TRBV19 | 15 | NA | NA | TGTGCCAGTAGTATAGTGGGGCCAGTGAACACTGAAGCTTTCTTT | CASSIVGPVNTEAFF
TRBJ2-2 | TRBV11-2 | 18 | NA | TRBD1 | TGTGCCAGCAGCTTACGCTCTCCCGGGACAGGGGGGACCGGGGAGCTGTTTTTT | CASSLRSPGTGGTGELFF
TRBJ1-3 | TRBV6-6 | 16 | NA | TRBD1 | TGTGCCAGCAGTTCTACAGGGGACGAGTTTGGAAACACCATATATTTT | CASSSTGDEFGNTIYF
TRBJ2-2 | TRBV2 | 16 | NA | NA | TGTGCCAGCAGTGATCTCCAGGGGCATTACACCGGGGAGCTGTTTTTT | CASSDLQGHYTGELFF
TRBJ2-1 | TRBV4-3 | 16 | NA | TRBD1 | TGCGCCAGCAGCTACTCATACAGGGGTTCATCTGAGGAGCAGTTCTTC | CASSYSYRGSSEEQFF
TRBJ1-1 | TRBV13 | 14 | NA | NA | TGTGCCAGCAGCTTAAGAGCAGGGTACACTGAAGCTTTCTTT | CASSLRAGYTEAFF
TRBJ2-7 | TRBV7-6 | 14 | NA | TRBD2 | TGTGCCAGCAGCTTTAGCGGGAGAATCTACGAGCAGTACTTC | CASSFSGRIYEQYF
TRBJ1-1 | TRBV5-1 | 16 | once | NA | TGCGCCAGCAGCACCCAATCCGGGACACGGAACACTGAAGCTTTCTTT | CASSTQSGTRNTEAFF
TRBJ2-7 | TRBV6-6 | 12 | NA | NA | TGTGCCAGCAGTCGACAGGACCTCGAGCAGTACTTC | CASSRQDLEQYF
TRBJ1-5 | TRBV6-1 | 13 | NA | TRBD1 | TGTGCCAGCACCTCAGGGGGCGGTGAGCCCCAGCATTTT | CASTSGGGEPQHF
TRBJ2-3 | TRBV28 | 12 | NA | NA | TGTGCCAGCAGTTCCCCCAGGGATACGCAGTATTTT | CASSSPRDTQYF
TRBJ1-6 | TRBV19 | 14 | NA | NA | TGTGCCAGTAGTGTTGCAGGGTTAAATTCACCCCTCCACTTT | CASSVAGLNSPLHF
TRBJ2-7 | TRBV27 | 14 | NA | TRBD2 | TGTGCCAGCAGCTGGACGGGAGGACCATACGAGCAGTACTTC | CASSWTGGPYEQYF
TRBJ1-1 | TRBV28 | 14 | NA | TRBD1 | TGTGCCAGCACCCCGGGACAGAAGAACACTGAAGCTTTCTTT | CASTPGQKNTEAFF
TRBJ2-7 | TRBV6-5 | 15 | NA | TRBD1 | TGTGCCAGCAGTTACTCGGGCGACAGGGGGTACGAGCAGTACTTC | CASSYSGDRGYEQYF